These 10 T cell receptor beta chains were all obtained from the same sample, sequenced in a study of T-cell reconstitution after alpha-beta-depleted transplantation in children. Unique molecular identifiers tagged the TCRbeta library. Using its own MiXCR run on the PCR reads, TCRdb lists one record per CDR3 protein. Of 200,000 to 250,000 distinct CDR3 sequences listed, about 26% are singletons. Sequences were derived from PBMCs, sampled before TCRalphabeta/CD19-depleted stem cell transplant. These receptors were taken from a girl aged 2-15 years with Fanconi anemia, due to receive a stem cell transplant.

There are a few counts of this clonotype. The rearrangement joins TRBV15 to TRBJ1-4; 7 nucleotides align to TRBD1. Losses at the gene ends were 1 base for V and 1 base for J; bases not matched to a gene: 15. CDR1 and CDR2 from the germline V gene are LNHNV and YYDKDF (reference sequence). This CDR3 region has 20 residues. The CDR3 DNA follows: TGTGCCACCAGCAGAGTAGTTGGCAGGGGGATAAGGCAAACTAATGAAAAACTGTTTTTT. Amino acid sequence: CATSRVVGRGIRQTNEKLFF.

This clonotype was seen more than once but under ten times. The CDR3 reads CASSFSTGTRAYNEQFF. The CDR3 DNA reads TGTGCCAGCAGCTTTAGTACCGGGACTCGGGCCTACAATGAGCAGTTCTTC. The rearrangement uses TRBV7-2 and TRBJ2-1; maybe TRBD2 (6 bases). Per germline, CDR1 SGHTA and CDR2 FQGNSA. Trimming took off 3 bases at V and 2 bases at J, with 17 bases between the two ends. CDR3 length: 17 amino acids.

The V and J genes are TRBV29-1 and TRBJ2-5; maybe TRBD1 (6 bases). Germline V lookup: CDR1 SQVTM, CDR2 ANQGSEA. V lost 0 bases and J 4 bases, leaving 18 bases between the germline ends. This CDR3 is 16 amino acids long. In DNA form, the CDR3 reads TGCAGCGTTGAAGAATGGGATTCAGGGGTTGCAGAGACCCAGTACTTC. Amino acids: CSVEEWDSGVAETQYF.

The chain uses TRBV23-1 and TRBJ2-2; D call uncertain. TRBV23-1 is an ORF; its function is uncertain. This CDR3 region has 14 residues. Trimming shortened V by 9 bases and J by 4 bases, and 15 bases separated the two germline ends. The CDR3 is CARPRLSTTGELFF. The CDR3 DNA sequence: TGCGCCAGGCCTAGACTCTCAACCACCGGGGAGCTGTTTTTT.

A single count supports this clonotype. The chain is built from TRBV29-1 and TRBJ2-1; 14 bases map to TRBD2. The CDR3 extends over 20 amino acids. CDR1 SQVTM and CDR2 ANQGSEA come from the germline V gene. Losses at the gene ends were 5 bases for V and 5 bases for J; bases not matched to a gene: 20. CDR3 bases: TGCAGCGTTTCTTTCCCGCTTTCCAAAGGGACTAGCGGGAGTAACAATGAGCAGTTCTTC. Its protein is CSVSFPLSKGTSGSNNEQFF.

This clonotype was counted ten times or more. The chain uses TRBV29-1 and TRBJ2-7; 9 bases agree with TRBD2. Germline CDR1 SQVTM, CDR2 ANQGSEA. The CDR3 extends over 13 amino acids. The ends lost 4 bases at V and 9 bases at J; junction bases unmatched: 10. In nucleotides, the CDR3 is TGCAGCGTTGGAGGGACTAGCAACGAGGGGCAGTACTTC. It yields the protein CSVGGTSNEGQYF.

This clonotype was seen ten or more times. The chain has TRBV4-2 and TRBJ2-2; 10 bases line up with TRBD2. Germline V gene data show CDR1 as LGHNA and CDR2 as YNFKEQ. The junction had 1 base not matched to a gene; V was cut back by 3 bases and J by 6 bases. This CDR3 is 14 amino acids long. DNA of the CDR3: TGTGCCAGCAGCCACAGCGGGGGGGCCGGGGAGCTGTTTTTT. As protein: CASSHSGGAGELFF.

This clonotype was observed at least ten times. The genes are TRBV20-1 and TRBJ2-5, with TRBD2 as a possible D gene (6 bases). Germline V gene data show CDR1 as DFQATT and CDR2 as SNEGSKA (reference sequence). V dropped 5 bases and J dropped 6 bases, with 13 bases sitting between them. This CDR3 is built from 12 residues. CDR3 nucleotide sequence: TGCAGTGCTTTTAGCGGAGCCCAGACCCAGTACTTC. Translating gives CSAFSGAQTQYF.

This clonotype was observed a few times. The rearrangement links TRBV7-2 to TRBJ1-1; D is possibly TRBD1 (5 bases). The ends were cut back, 1 base at V and 2 bases at J, with 11 bases in the middle. Germline V gene data show CDR1 as SGHTA and CDR2 as FQGNSA. The CDR3 runs 15 residues. CDR3 sequence reads: CASSLVGGGNTEAFF. The CDR3 DNA reads as TGTGCCAGCAGCTTAGTCGGGGGAGGAAACACTGAAGCTTTCTTT.

This clonotype was detected many times. The V call is TRBV12-3 or TRBV12-4, the J call TRBJ2-3; the match to TRBD2 covers 14 bases. This CDR3 comprises 15 residues. The junction had 4 bases not matched to a gene; V was cut back by 6 bases and J by 5 bases. CDR3 sequence (DNA): TGTGCCAGCAGGAGGACTAGCGGGAGGTTAGATACGCAGTATTTT. Its protein is CASRRTSGRLDTQYF.